Sequencing of this T cell receptor beta chain was carried out in a study of post-analysis software for immune sequencing data. Study-level points and caveats: When patients were compared with controls, a handful of TRBV segments were more frequent, TRBV5-6, TRBV5-1 and TRBV20-1 among them.

This clonotype came up a few times. Its specificity is unknown. The CDR3 totals 15 residues. Germline V gene sequence: CDR1 PRHDT, CDR2 FYEKMQ (reference sequence). V lost 7 bases to trimming and J lost 2 bases; unmatched junction nucleotides: 10. Researchers reported that TCR beta cDNA libraries carried unique molecular identifiers. Using its own MiXCR run on the PCR reads, TCRdb lists one record per CDR3 protein. Seen here are 750,000 to 950,000 distinct CDR3 sequences, under 70% observed once, and the top ten hold under 6%. The sample comprised blood. The sequence came from a girl aged 5-17 years with multiple sclerosis. The chain carries TRBV13 and TRBJ2-5, with 7 bases identical to TRBD1. The CDR3 is CASTQLDRQQETQYF. The DNA of the CDR3 is TGTGCCAGCACCCAGCTGGACAGGCAACAAGAGACCCAGTACTTC.